The 8 T cell receptor beta chains below come from one sample, sequenced in a study of blood T cell repertoires in COVID-19. Using immunoSEQ multiplex PCR, the repertoire was profiled, and TCRdb retains in-frame clones only, with some absent. Among approximately 200,000 clones listed, about 86% were seen once. The sequencing input was PBMCs or T cells enriched from blood (not recorded which). These receptors all stem from a woman in her 30s who had been exposed to COVID-19.

The genes are TRBV21-1 and TRBJ2-2; TRBD2, the table's D call, lacks a check against the DNA. TRBV21-1 is listed as a pseudogene. The CDR3 length is 14 residues. The CDR3 nucleotides are TGTGCCAGCAGCAGGAGGGTTTACACCGGGGAGCTGTTTTTT. Protein sequence: CASSRRVYTGELFF.

The CDR3 bases are TGTGCCACCCAACAAGGGGGGGGTTACGAGCAGTACTTC. Its translation is CATQQGGGYEQYF. The V and J genes are TRBV6-5 and TRBJ2-7; possible D gene TRBD2, 7 bases. The CDR3 spans 13 residues. Trimming took 10 bases from V and 4 from J, leaving 17 bases between them. Germline V lookup: CDR1 MNHEY, CDR2 SVGAGI.

This CDR3 is CAWKTTALNEKLFF. CDR3 sequence (DNA): TGTGCCTGGAAGACGACAGCCCTTAATGAAAAACTGTTTTTT. The J gene is TRBJ1-4, the V gene TRBV30, with D possibly matching TRBD1 (5 bases). V was shortened by 4 bases and J by 4 bases, with 13 bases between the two germline ends. From germline, CDR1 is GTSNPN and CDR2 SVGIG (reference sequence). The CDR3 has 14 residues.

This sequence joins TRBV7-3 and TRBJ2-3; D is possibly TRBD2 (5 bases). Trimming cost V 1 base and J 4 bases, with 12 bases left between them. CDR3 size: 15 residues. Germline V gene sequence: CDR1 SGHTA, CDR2 FQGTGA. The CDR3 reads CASSLSFGLPDTQYF. The CDR3 region has the DNA TGTGCCAGCAGCTTAAGTTTTGGACTGCCAGATACGCAGTATTTT.

This chain joins TRBV6-5 and TRBJ1-1; D call uncertain. Germline V gives CDR1 MNHEY, CDR2 SVGAGI. V lost 9 bases to trimming and J lost 2 bases, with 16 bases between them. This CDR3 region has 14 residues. CDR3 nucleotides: TGTGCCAGTGAGTGGTGGGGAGAAAACACTGAAGCTTTCTTT. It translates to CASEWWGENTEAFF.

The table lists this clone with many counts. The chain joins TRBV7-9 to TRBJ2-5; 9 bases line up with TRBD2. The CDR3 covers 17 residues. Trimming removed 5 bases from V and 2 bases from J; junction bases left unmatched: 12. Germline CDR1 SEHNR, CDR2 FQNEAQ (reference sequence). CDR3 nucleotides: TGTGCCAGCAGCGAACCTATGGCGGGGGGGGTTCAAGAGACCCAGTACTTC. Protein: CASSEPMAGGVQETQYF.

The genes are TRBV24-1 and TRBJ2-2; TRBD1 matches 11 bases. The trim removed 3 bases at V and 6 bases at J, leaving 8 bases unmatched. Germline assignment: CDR1 KGHDR and CDR2 SFDVKD. The CDR3 loop spans 17 amino acids. CDR3 in amino acids: CATSDPGQGVHAGELFF. CDR3 coding DNA: TGTGCCACCAGTGATCCGGGACAGGGGGTTCATGCCGGGGAGCTGTTTTTT.

The V gene is TRBV10-3, the J gene TRBJ2-2; 7 nucleotides line up with TRBD1. Germline V gene sequence: CDR1 ENHRY, CDR2 SYGVKD. Trimming cost V 8 bases and J 0 bases; bases outside gene matches: 9. This CDR3 is 16 amino acids long. DNA of the CDR3: TGTGCCATCCCTAGCTTAGGGGGCACGAACACCGGGGAGCTGTTTTTT. This translates into CAIPSLGGTNTGELFF.